This T cell receptor (beta chain) was recovered during a study of CD8+ T cells in alopecia areata. Germline-derived CDR1 and CDR2 are MGHRA and YSYEKL. The V end was cut by 4 bases, the J end by 3 bases, with 7 bases between. The CDR3 contains 13 residues. Investigators isolated RNA and reverse transcribed it into cDNA to act as the sequencing template. Repertoires were generated with immunoSEQ multiplex PCR, while TCRdb's copy carries only in-frame clones and drops some. Altogether some 96,000 clones are present, 60% to 65% being singletons, with the ten largest covering about 14%. Study outcomes and limitations: Normal skin's resident alphabeta T cells are sequenced alongside lesional scalp T cells. While patients received tofacitinib, many expanded lesional clones remained present in scalp and blood.

The sample's treatment: oral pan-JAK inhibitor, 5-10 mg twice daily. Researchers picked out CD4+ and CD8+ T cells from PBMCs by sorting. Regarding this clone: Its antigen is as yet unknown.

This TCR was sampled from a human donor with alopecia areata. The V call is TRBV4-1, the J call TRBJ2-1; D not certain. The sequenced sample was CD8+ T cells sorted from blood, obtained at week 4, from a patient treated with tofacitinib. The chain's CDR3 is CASSPGSYNEQFF. CDR3 nucleotides: TGCGCCAGCAGCCCAGGCAGCTACAATGAGCAGTTCTTC.